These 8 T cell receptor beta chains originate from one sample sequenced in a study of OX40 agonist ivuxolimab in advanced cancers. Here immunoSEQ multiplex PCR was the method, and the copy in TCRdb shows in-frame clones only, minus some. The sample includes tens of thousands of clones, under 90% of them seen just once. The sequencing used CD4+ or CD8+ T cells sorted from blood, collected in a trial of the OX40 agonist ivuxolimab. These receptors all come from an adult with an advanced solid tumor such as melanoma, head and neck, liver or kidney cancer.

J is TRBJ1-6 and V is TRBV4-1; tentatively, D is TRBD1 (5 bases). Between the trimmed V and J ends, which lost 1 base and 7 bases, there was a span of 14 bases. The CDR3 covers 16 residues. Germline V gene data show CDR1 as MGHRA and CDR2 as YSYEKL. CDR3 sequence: CASSQAGGGPNSPLHF. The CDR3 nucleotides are TGCGCCAGCAGCCAAGCCGGGGGGGGTCCAAATTCACCCCTCCACTTT.

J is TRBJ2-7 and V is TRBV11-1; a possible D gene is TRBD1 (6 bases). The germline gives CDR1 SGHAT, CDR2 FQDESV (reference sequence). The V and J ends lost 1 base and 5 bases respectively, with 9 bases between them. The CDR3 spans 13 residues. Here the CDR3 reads CASSLGGGNEQYF. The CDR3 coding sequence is TGTGCCAGCAGCTTAGGAGGGGGTAACGAGCAGTACTTC.

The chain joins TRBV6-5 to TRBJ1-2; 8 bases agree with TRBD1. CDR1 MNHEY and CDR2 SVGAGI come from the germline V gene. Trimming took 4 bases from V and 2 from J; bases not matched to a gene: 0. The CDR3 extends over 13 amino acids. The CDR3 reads CASSWTGNYGYTF. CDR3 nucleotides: TGTGCCAGCAGTTGGACAGGGAACTATGGCTACACCTTC.

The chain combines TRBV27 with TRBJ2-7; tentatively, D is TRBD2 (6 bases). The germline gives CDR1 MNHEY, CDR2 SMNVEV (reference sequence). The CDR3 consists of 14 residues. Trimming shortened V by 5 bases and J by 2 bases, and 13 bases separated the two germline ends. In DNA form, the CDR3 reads TGTGCCAGCAGTCCCGGGACTGGCCCCTACGAGCAGTACTTC. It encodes CASSPGTGPYEQYF.

The CDR3 sequence is CASSIVPGQDGYTF. The CDR3 nucleotides are TGTGCCAGTAGTATAGTGCCCGGACAGGATGGCTACACCTTC. The chain uses TRBV19 and TRBJ1-2; 7 nucleotides align to TRBD1. Trimming took 1 base from V and 6 from J; bases not matched to a gene: 5. The germline V gene has CDR1 LNHDA and CDR2 SQIVND (reference sequence). This CDR3 region has 14 residues.

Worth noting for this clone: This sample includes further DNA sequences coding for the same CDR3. The DNA for the CDR3 is TGTGCCAGCAGTTACTCGACAGGAGGGAAACTGTTTTTT. It specifies CASSYSTGGKLFF. The chain combines TRBV6-5 with TRBJ1-4; TRBD1 might be the D (6 bases). The V end lost 0 bases, the J end lost 11 bases, and 10 bases lay between the germline ends. The CDR3 consists of 13 residues. The germline V gene has CDR1 MNHEY and CDR2 SVGAGI.

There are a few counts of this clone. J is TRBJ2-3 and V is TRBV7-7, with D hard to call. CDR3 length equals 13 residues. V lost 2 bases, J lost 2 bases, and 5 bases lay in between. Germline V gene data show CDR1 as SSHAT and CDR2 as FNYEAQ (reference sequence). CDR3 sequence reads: CASSLRLTDTQYF. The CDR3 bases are TGTGCCAGCAGCTTACGGCTCACAGATACGCAGTATTTT. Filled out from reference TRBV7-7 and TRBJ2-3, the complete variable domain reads GAGVSQSPRYKVTKRGQDVTLRCDPISSHATLYWYQQALGQGPEFLTYFNYEAQPDKSGLPSDRFSAERPEGSISTLTIQRTEQRDSAMYRCASSLRLTDTQYFGPGTRLTVL.

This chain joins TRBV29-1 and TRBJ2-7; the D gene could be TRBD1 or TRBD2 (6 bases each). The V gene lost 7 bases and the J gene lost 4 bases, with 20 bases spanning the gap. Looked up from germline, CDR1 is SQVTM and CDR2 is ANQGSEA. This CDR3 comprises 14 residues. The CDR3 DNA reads TGCAGCGGCTCTTGGGGGGCCGGAGGATACGAGCAGTACTTC. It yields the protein CSGSWGAGGYEQYF.